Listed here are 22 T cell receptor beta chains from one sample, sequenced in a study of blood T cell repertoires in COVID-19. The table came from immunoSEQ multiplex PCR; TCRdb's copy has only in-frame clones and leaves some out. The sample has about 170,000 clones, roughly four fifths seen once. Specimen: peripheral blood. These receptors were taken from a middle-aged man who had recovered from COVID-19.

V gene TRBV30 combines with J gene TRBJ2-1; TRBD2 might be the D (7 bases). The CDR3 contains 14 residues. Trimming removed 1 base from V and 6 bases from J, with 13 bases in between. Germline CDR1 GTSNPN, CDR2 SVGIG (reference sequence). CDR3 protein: CAWSGGGLSNEQFF. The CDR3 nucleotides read TGTGCCTGGAGTGGGGGGGGCTTGTCCAATGAGCAGTTCTTC. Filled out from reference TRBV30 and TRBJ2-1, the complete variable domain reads SQTIHQWPATLVQPVGSPLSLECTVEGTSNPNLYWYRQAAGRGLQLLFYSVGIGQISSEVPQNLSASRPQDRQFILSSKKLLLSDSGFYLCAWSGGGLSNEQFFGPGTRLTVL.

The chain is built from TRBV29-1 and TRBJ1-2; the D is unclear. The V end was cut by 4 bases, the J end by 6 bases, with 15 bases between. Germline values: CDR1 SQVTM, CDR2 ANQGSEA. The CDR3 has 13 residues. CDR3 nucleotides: TGCAGCGTTGCCAAAAGGACGGGAAATGGCTACACCTTC. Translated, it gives CSVAKRTGNGYTF.

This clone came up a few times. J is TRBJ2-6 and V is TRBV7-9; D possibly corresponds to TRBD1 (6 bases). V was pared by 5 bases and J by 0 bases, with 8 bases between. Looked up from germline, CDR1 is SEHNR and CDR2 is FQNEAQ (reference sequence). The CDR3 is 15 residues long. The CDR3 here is CASSPTGSGANVLTF. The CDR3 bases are TGTGCCAGCAGCCCGACAGGCTCTGGGGCCAACGTCCTGACTTTC.

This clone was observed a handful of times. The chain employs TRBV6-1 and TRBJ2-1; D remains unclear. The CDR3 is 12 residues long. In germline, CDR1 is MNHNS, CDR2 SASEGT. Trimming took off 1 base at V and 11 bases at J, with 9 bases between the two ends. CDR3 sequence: CASSEEPQQQFF. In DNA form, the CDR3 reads TGTGCCAGCAGTGAAGAGCCGCAACAGCAGTTCTTC.

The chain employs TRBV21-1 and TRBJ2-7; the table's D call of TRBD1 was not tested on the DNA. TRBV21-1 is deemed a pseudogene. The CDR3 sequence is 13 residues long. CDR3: CASRDRESYEQYF. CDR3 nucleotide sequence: TGTGCCAGCCGGGACAGGGAAAGCTACGAGCAGTACTTC.

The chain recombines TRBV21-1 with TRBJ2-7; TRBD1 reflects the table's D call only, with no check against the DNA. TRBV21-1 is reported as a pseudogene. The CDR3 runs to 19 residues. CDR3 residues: CASKDREIKVPLLSYEQYF. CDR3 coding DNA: TGTGCCAGCAAAGACAGGGAGATTAAGGTACCTCTTCTCTCCTACGAGCAGTACTTC.

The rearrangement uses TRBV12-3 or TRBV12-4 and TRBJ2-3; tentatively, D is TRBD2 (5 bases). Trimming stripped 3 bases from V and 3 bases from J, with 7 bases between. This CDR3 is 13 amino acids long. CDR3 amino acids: CASSLRGTDTQYF. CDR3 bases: TGTGCCAGCAGTTTGAGAGGGACAGATACGCAGTATTTT.

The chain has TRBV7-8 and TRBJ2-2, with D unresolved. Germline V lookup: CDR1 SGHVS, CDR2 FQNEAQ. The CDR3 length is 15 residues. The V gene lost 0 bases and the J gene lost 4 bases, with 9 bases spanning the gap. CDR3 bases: TGTGCCAGCAGCTTAGCGCTTTTGGCCACCGGGGAGCTGTTTTTT. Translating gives CASSLALLATGELFF. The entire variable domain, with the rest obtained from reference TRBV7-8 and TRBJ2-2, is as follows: GAGVSQSPRYKVAKRGQDVALRCDPISGHVSLFWYQQALGQGPEFLTYFQNEAQLDKSGLPSDRFFAERPEGSVSTLKIQRTQQEDSAVYLCASSLALLATGELFFGEGSRLTVL.

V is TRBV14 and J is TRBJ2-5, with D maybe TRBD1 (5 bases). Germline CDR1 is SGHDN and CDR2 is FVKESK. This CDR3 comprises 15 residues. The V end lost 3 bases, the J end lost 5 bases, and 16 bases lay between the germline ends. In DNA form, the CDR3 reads TGTGCCAGCAGCCATGGGGCAGGAAGCTCGGAGACCCAGTACTTC. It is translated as CASSHGAGSSETQYF.

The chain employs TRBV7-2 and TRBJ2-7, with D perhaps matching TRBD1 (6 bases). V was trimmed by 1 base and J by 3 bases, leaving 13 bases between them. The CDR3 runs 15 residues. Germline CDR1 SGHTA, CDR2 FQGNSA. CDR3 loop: CASSLVGTGHYEQYF. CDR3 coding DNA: TGTGCCAGCAGCTTAGTGGGGACGGGACACTACGAGCAGTACTTC. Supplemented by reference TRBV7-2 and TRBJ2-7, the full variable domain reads GAGVSQSPSNKVTEKGKDVELRCDPISGHTALYWYRQSLGQGLEFLIYFQGNSAPDKSGLPSDRFSAERTGGSVSTLTIQRTQQEDSAVYLCASSLVGTGHYEQYFGPGTRLTVT.

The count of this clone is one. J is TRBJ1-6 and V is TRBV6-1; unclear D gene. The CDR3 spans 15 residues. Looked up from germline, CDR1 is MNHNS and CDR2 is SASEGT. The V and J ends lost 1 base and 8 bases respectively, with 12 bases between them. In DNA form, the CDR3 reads TGTGCCAGCAGTGAAGGGGCTGGTTTTGATTCACCCCTCCACTTT. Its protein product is CASSEGAGFDSPLHF.

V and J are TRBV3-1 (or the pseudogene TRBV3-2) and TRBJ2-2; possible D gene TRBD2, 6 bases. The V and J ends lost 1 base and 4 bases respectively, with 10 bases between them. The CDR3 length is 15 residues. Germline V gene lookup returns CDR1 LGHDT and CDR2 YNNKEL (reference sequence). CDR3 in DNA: TGTGCCAGCAGCCAAGTCGGGAGTGGCACCGGGGAGCTGTTTTTT. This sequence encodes CASSQVGSGTGELFF.

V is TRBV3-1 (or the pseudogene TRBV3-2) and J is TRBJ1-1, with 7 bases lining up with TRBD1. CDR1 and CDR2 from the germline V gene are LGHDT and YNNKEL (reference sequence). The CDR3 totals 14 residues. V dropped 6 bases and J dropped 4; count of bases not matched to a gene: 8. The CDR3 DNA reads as TGTGCCAGCAGTCTTCGACAGGGAGGCACTGAAGCTTTCTTT. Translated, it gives CASSLRQGGTEAFF.

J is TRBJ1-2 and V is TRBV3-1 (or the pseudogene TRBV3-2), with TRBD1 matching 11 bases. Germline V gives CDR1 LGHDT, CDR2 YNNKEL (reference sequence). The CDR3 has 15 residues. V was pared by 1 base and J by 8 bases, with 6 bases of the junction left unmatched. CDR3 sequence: CASSQVWGQGDGYTF. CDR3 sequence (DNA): TGTGCCAGCAGCCAAGTTTGGGGACAGGGGGACGGCTACACCTTC.

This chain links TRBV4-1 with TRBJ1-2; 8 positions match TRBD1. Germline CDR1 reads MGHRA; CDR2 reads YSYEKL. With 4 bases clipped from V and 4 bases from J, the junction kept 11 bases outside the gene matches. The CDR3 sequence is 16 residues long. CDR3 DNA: TGCGCCAGCAGCCCAAGGGGGACAGGTGGCGGCTATGGCTACACCTTC. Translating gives CASSPRGTGGGYGYTF.

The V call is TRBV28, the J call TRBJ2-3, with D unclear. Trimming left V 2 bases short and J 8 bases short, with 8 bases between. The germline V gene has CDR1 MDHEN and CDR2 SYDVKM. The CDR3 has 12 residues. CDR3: CASSLELRTQYF. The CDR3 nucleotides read TGTGCCAGCAGTTTAGAGCTACGTACGCAGTATTTT. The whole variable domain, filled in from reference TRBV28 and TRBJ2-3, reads DVKVTQSSRYLVKRTGEKVFLECVQDMDHENMFWYRQDPGLGLRLIYFSYDVKMKEKGDIPEGYSVSREKKERFSLILESASTNQTSMYLCASSLELRTQYFGPGTRLTVL.

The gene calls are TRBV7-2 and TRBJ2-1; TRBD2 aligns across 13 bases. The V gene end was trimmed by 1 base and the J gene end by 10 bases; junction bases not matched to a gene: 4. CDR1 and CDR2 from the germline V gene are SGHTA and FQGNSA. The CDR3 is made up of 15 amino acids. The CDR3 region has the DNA TGTGCCAGCAGCTTAGGACTAGCGGGGGGCCACGAGCAGTTCTTC. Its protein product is CASSLGLAGGHEQFF.

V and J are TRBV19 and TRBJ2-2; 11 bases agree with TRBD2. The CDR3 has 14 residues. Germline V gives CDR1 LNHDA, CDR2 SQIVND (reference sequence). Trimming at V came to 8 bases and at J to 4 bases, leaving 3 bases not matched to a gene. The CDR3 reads CASGTSGTTGELFF. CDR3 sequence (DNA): TGTGCCAGTGGGACTAGCGGAACCACCGGGGAGCTGTTTTTT. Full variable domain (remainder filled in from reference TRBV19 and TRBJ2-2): DGGITQSPKYLFRKEGQNVTLSCEQNLNHDAMYWYRQDPGQGLRLIYYSQIVNDFQKGDIAEGYSVSREKKESFPLTVTSAQKNPTAFYLCASGTSGTTGELFFGEGSRLTVL.

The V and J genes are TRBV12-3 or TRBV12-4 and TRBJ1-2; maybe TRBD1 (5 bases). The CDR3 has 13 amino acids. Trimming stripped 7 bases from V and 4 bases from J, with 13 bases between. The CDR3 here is CASTLDTGYGYTF. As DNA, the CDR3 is TGTGCCAGCACCCTGGACACGGGCTATGGCTACACCTTC.

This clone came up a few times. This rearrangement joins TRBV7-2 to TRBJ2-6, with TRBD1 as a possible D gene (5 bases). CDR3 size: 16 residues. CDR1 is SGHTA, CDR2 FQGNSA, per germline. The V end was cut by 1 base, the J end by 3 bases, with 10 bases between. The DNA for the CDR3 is TGTGCCAGCAGCTTAGGTCAGGGTGTTGGGGCCAACGTCCTGACTTTC. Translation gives CASSLGQGVGANVLTF. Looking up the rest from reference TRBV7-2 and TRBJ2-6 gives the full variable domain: GAGVSQSPSNKVTEKGKDVELRCDPISGHTALYWYRQSLGQGLEFLIYFQGNSAPDKSGLPSDRFSAERTGGSVSTLTIQRTQQEDSAVYLCASSLGQGVGANVLTFGAGSRLTVL.

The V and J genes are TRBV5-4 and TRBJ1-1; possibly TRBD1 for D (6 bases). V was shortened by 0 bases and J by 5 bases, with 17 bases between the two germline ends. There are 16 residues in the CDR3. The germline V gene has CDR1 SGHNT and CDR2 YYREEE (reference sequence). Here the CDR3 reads CASSLGATGEGTEAFF. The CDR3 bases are TGTGCCAGCAGCTTGGGCGCGACAGGAGAGGGAACTGAAGCTTTCTTT. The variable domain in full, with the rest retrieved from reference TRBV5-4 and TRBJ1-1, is ETGVTQSPTHLIKTRGQQVTLRCSSQSGHNTVSWYQQALGQGPQFIFQYYREEENGRGNFPPRFSGLQFPNYSSELNVNALELDDSALYLCASSLGATGEGTEAFFGQGTRLTVV.

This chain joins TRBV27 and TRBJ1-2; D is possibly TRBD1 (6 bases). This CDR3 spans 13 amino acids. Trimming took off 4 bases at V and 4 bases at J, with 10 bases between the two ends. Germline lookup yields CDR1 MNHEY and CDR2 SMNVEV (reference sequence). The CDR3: CASSYSGVYGYTF. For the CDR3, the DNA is TGTGCCAGCAGTTATTCAGGGGTCTATGGCTACACCTTC.